This TCR beta chain appears in the sequencing data of a study of shared clonotypes between healthy human individuals. Study-wide context: Donors had three CD4 naive, three CD4 memory, two CD8 naive and one CD8 memory plate apiece.

The V end was cut by 6 bases, the J end by 0 bases, with 8 bases between. The germline V gene has CDR1 SQVTM and CDR2 ANQGSEA. The CDR3 consists of 12 residues. Sorted subsets were amplified in replicate PCRs using 150 to 250 ng DNA, about 30,000 T cell genomes. TCRdb's copy holds only in-frame clones and misses some; the assay was immunoSEQ multiplex PCR. The table includes over a million clones, 75% to 80% detected once. Broader study findings: Non-shared clonotypes were found to have lower generation probabilities than the clonotypes that were shared by all four of the sorted-subset donors.

Remarks on this clone: Its target is not known.

Sequencing input: memory CD4+ T cells from PBMCs. As for subset: CD45RA-negative fraction. The chain has TRBV29-1 and TRBJ1-1; D is undetermined. This sequence was found in a man aged 18-30 years in good health. Some clones in this sample may be carry-over from other donors' samples. Written as DNA, the CDR3 is TGCAGCGTCGACATCATGAACACTGAAGCTTTCTTT. It codes for CSVDIMNTEAFF.